This record covers a single T cell receptor beta chain. Time point of the sample: baseline, week 1 (first vaccination visit). Treatment noted: pre-vaccination baseline after standard-of-care therapy. Germline values: CDR1 KGHSH, CDR2 LQKENI. V was trimmed by 2 bases and J by 2 bases, leaving 9 bases between them. This CDR3 contains 14 residues. This entry belongs to a study of a mutant IDH1 vaccine in newly diagnosed glioma. Data came from immunoSEQ multiplex PCR; TCRdb stores just in-frame clones and leaves some out. The table records around 88,000 clones, roughly 75% of them present only once. Specimen: PBMCs, collected from a glioma patient treated with radiotherapy, temozolomide or both. This TCR was sampled from a man aged 35 to 55 with glioma. The chain employs TRBV18 and TRBJ2-5, with D hard to call. CDR3 sequence (DNA): TGTGCCAGCTCACCATTGACGGGTCAAGAGACCCAGTACTTC. It yields the protein CASSPLTGQETQYF. Looking up the rest from reference TRBV18 and TRBJ2-5 gives the full variable domain: NAGVMQNPRHLVRRRGQEARLRCSPMKGHSHVYWYRQLPEEGLKFMVYLQKENIIDESGMPKERFSAEFPKEGPSILRIQQVVRGDSAAYFCASSPLTGQETQYFGPGTRLLVL.